This is a list of T cell receptor beta chains from one sample in a study of cytomegalovirus exposure and HLA in healthy donors. The assay was immunoSEQ multiplex PCR, and TCRdb's table has in-frame clones only and misses some. The sample includes about 140,000 clones, 73% seen only once; the top ten take over 1%. The sequenced sample consisted of PBMCs. The receptors shown here come from a woman in her thirties or forties in good health and CMV-seronegative. The CDR3 runs from the conserved cysteine through the conserved F or W. D genes are given only for firm matches. Size values are once, few and many counts, or a class for expanded clones, and some rows have none.

clone_size: .
j_call: TRBJ2-1
d_call: TRBD2
v_call: TRBV28
cdr3_aa: CASSGGGGGYNEQFF
cdr3_nt: TGTGCCAGCAGTGGGGGCGGGGGGGGTTACAATGAGCAGTTCTTC

clone_size: .
j_call: TRBJ2-7
d_call: TRBD1
v_call: TRBV5-1
cdr3_aa: CASSRDRGDEQYF
cdr3_nt: TGCGCCAGCAGCAGGGACAGGGGGGACGAGCAGTACTTC

clone_size: .
j_call: TRBJ2-3
d_call: .
v_call: TRBV11-2
cdr3_aa: CASSSNSDTQYF
cdr3_nt: TGTGCCAGCAGCTCAAACTCAGATACGCAGTATTTT

clone_size: .
j_call: TRBJ2-7
d_call: .
v_call: TRBV5-1
cdr3_aa: CASSLDKNYEQYF
cdr3_nt: TGCGCCAGCAGCTTGGACAAAAACTACGAGCAGTACTTC

clone_size: .
j_call: TRBJ1-3
d_call: .
v_call: TRBV7-9
cdr3_aa: CSSSGTGPLEGNTIYF
cdr3_nt: TGTTCCAGCAGCGGAACAGGGCCACTGGAGGGAAACACCATATATTTT

clone_size: .
j_call: TRBJ2-3
d_call: .
v_call: TRBV18
cdr3_aa: CASSSEVLTQYF
cdr3_nt: TGTGCCAGCTCATCTGAGGTTTTGACGCAGTATTTT

clone_size: .
j_call: TRBJ1-3
d_call: .
v_call: TRBV19
cdr3_aa: CASSIGSSGNTIYF
cdr3_nt: TGTGCCAGTAGTATCGGGAGCTCTGGAAACACCATATATTTT

clone_size: .
j_call: TRBJ1-1
d_call: .
v_call: TRBV27
cdr3_aa: CASSLSRSGNTEAFF
cdr3_nt: TGTGCCAGCAGTTTATCCCGGAGCGGGAACACTGAAGCTTTCTTT

clone_size: .
j_call: TRBJ2-7
d_call: TRBD2
v_call: TRBV7-2
cdr3_aa: CASSLASSGGYYEQYF
cdr3_nt: TGTGCCAGCAGCTTAGCCTCTAGCGGGGGGTACTACGAGCAGTACTTC

clone_size: .
j_call: TRBJ1-1
d_call: TRBD1
v_call: TRBV7-8
cdr3_aa: CASSLRPTGLNTEAFF
cdr3_nt: TGTGCCAGCAGCTTACGCCCGACAGGGTTGAACACTGAAGCTTTCTTT

clone_size: .
j_call: TRBJ1-6
d_call: .
v_call: TRBV2
cdr3_aa: CASSASSGRNSPLHF
cdr3_nt: TGTGCCAGCAGTGCGTCATCAGGGCGGAATTCACCCCTCCACTTT

clone_size: .
j_call: TRBJ1-2
d_call: .
v_call: TRBV4-2
cdr3_aa: CASSQDFTPYGYTF
cdr3_nt: TGTGCCAGCAGCCAAGATTTCACTCCCTATGGCTACACCTTC

clone_size: .
j_call: TRBJ2-5
d_call: .
v_call: TRBV15
cdr3_aa: CATSRGGRGTGQETQYF
cdr3_nt: TGTGCCACCAGCAGAGGGGGAAGGGGGACGGGTCAAGAGACCCAGTACTTC

clone_size: .
j_call: TRBJ1-2
d_call: .
v_call: TRBV5-4
cdr3_aa: CASSLVGAGILYGYTF
cdr3_nt: TGTGCCAGCAGCTTGGTTGGGGCAGGGATTCTTTATGGCTACACCTTC

clone_size: .
j_call: TRBJ1-2
d_call: .
v_call: TRBV7-2
cdr3_aa: CASGGRGGNDGYTF
cdr3_nt: TGTGCCAGCGGCGGGAGGGGGGGTAACGATGGCTACACCTTC

clone_size: .
j_call: TRBJ2-7
d_call: .
v_call: TRBV5-4
cdr3_aa: CASGEGLAYEQYF
cdr3_nt: TGTGCCAGCGGAGAGGGTTTGGCCTACGAGCAGTACTTC

clone_size: .
j_call: TRBJ1-6
d_call: .
v_call: TRBV19
cdr3_aa: CASSTQGHNSPLHF
cdr3_nt: TGTGCCAGCAGCACCCAGGGGCATAATTCACCCCTCCACTTT

clone_size: once
j_call: TRBJ1-5
d_call: TRBD1
v_call: TRBV28
cdr3_aa: CASSSHRGAAQHF
cdr3_nt: TGTGCCAGCAGTTCTCACAGGGGCGCAGCCCAGCATTTT

clone_size: once
j_call: TRBJ2-5
d_call: TRBD1
v_call: TRBV6-1
cdr3_aa: CASSVGTGGGETQYF
cdr3_nt: TGTGCCAGCAGCGTGGGTACAGGGGGCGGCGAGACCCAGTACTTC

clone_size: once
j_call: TRBJ2-3
d_call: TRBD2
v_call: TRBV5-6
cdr3_aa: CASSLRTSSSTDTQYF
cdr3_nt: TGTGCCAGCAGCTTAAGGACTAGCTCTAGCACAGATACGCAGTATTTT

clone_size: .
j_call: TRBJ2-1
d_call: TRBD2
v_call: TRBV9
cdr3_aa: CASSQASGAYNEQFF
cdr3_nt: TGTGCCAGCAGTCAGGCTAGCGGGGCGTACAATGAGCAGTTCTTC

clone_size: .
j_call: TRBJ1-2
d_call: .
v_call: TRBV18
cdr3_aa: CASSGGDYGYTF
cdr3_nt: TGTGCCAGCTCAGGAGGAGACTATGGCTACACCTTC

clone_size: few
j_call: TRBJ1-2
d_call: .
v_call: TRBV5-6
cdr3_aa: CASSLGARNYGYTF
cdr3_nt: TGTGCCAGCAGCTTGGGGGCCAGAAACTATGGCTACACCTTC

clone_size: .
j_call: TRBJ1-4
d_call: TRBD1
v_call: TRBV5-1
cdr3_aa: CASSLQGQGEKLFF
cdr3_nt: TGCGCCAGCAGCTTGCAAGGACAGGGTGAAAAACTGTTTTTT

clone_size: once
j_call: TRBJ2-2
d_call: .
v_call: TRBV25-1
cdr3_aa: CASSSHRNTGELFF
cdr3_nt: TGTGCCAGCAGTAGCCACAGGAACACCGGGGAGCTGTTTTTT

clone_size: .
j_call: TRBJ1-1
d_call: .
v_call: TRBV7-2
cdr3_aa: CASSLGAANTEAFF
cdr3_nt: TGTGCCAGCAGCTTAGGCGCGGCGAACACTGAAGCTTTCTTT

clone_size: .
j_call: TRBJ1-5
d_call: .
v_call: TRBV7-9
cdr3_aa: CASSSSFMKGEPQHF
cdr3_nt: TGTGCCAGCAGCTCCTCCTTTATGAAAGGGGAGCCCCAGCATTTT

clone_size: .
j_call: TRBJ2-5
d_call: TRBD1
v_call: TRBV4-2
cdr3_aa: CASSPGQGKTQYF
cdr3_nt: TGTGCCAGCAGCCCGGGACAGGGAAAGACCCAGTACTTC

clone_size: few
j_call: TRBJ2-7
d_call: TRBD1
v_call: TRBV5-1
cdr3_aa: CASNPDRPSSYEQYF
cdr3_nt: TGCGCCAGCAACCCGGACAGGCCGAGCTCCTACGAGCAGTACTTC

clone_size: few
j_call: TRBJ2-7
d_call: .
v_call: TRBV4-1
cdr3_aa: CASSQDTGSYEQYF
cdr3_nt: TGCGCCAGCAGCCAAGATACAGGTTCCTACGAGCAGTACTTC

clone_size: .
j_call: TRBJ2-2
d_call: .
v_call: TRBV9
cdr3_aa: CASSVRLANTGELFF
cdr3_nt: TGTGCCAGCAGCGTCCGACTAGCGAACACCGGGGAGCTGTTTTTT

clone_size: .
j_call: TRBJ2-7
d_call: .
v_call: TRBV5-8
cdr3_aa: CASSLAPGQLDSYEQYF
cdr3_nt: TGTGCCAGCAGCTTGGCTCCCGGACAGTTAGATTCCTACGAGCAGTACTTC

clone_size: once
j_call: TRBJ1-5
d_call: .
v_call: TRBV7-8
cdr3_aa: CASSLKEHTFNQPQHF
cdr3_nt: TGTGCCAGCAGCTTAAAGGAGCACACTTTCAATCAGCCCCAGCATTTT

clone_size: once
j_call: TRBJ2-3
d_call: TRBD2
v_call: TRBV28
cdr3_aa: CASSLWGGGPGTDTQYF
cdr3_nt: TGTGCCAGCAGTTTATGGGGGGGAGGGCCCGGGACAGATACGCAGTATTTT

clone_size: .
j_call: TRBJ2-2
d_call: TRBD1
v_call: TRBV11-2
cdr3_aa: CASSPWTGVPGELFF
cdr3_nt: TGTGCCAGCAGCCCATGGACAGGGGTACCCGGGGAGCTGTTTTTT

clone_size: once
j_call: TRBJ1-1
d_call: TRBD1
v_call: TRBV6-1
cdr3_aa: CASSTGQSNTEAFF
cdr3_nt: TGTGCCAGCAGTACGGGACAGTCGAACACTGAAGCTTTCTTT

clone_size: .
j_call: TRBJ2-3
d_call: TRBD1
v_call: TRBV5-1
cdr3_aa: CASSPQGDTQYF
cdr3_nt: TGCGCCAGCAGCCCACAGGGGGATACGCAGTATTTT